This T cell receptor beta chain was identified during a study of blood T cell repertoires in COVID-19. Looking at the study overall: COVID-19 samples from acute and convalescent phases originated in the United States, Italy and Spain. PBMCs, B-cell-depleted T cells, or T cells provided the cDNA or gDNA that made up the material.

This clone was found many times. The sample holds other DNA sequences that translate to the same CDR3. The ends lost 5 bases at V and 6 bases at J; junction bases unmatched: 10. Germline V gene data show CDR1 as KGHSY and CDR2 as FQNENV. The CDR3 length is 16 residues. In the authors' methods: Counts of nucleated cells, estimated from reference gene primer amplification, were obtained. Produced via immunoSEQ multiplex PCR; TCRdb's table is partial and in-frame only. The V and J calls and clone size were taken over from that table, and D and trimming were inferred from the DNA. Seen here are about 330,000 clones, approximately 86% observed once, and the top ten hold 9.9%. Seattle-derived patients entered the study during active infection and were followed longitudinally.

Sequenced material: peripheral blood. V usage is TRBV16 and J usage is TRBJ1-6; TRBD1 matches 7 bases. The TCR was taken from a man between 25 and 39 years old with COVID-19, enrolled during active disease. CDR3 in DNA: TGTGCCAGCAGCTCGGACAGGCCTTTGGGTAATTCACCCCTCCACTTT. Encoded protein: CASSSDRPLGNSPLHF.